This T cell receptor beta chain was observed in a study of cytomegalovirus exposure and HLA in healthy donors. General study findings and limits: Presence/absence analyses assumed roughly uniform sequencing depth across donors, which may not hold. Specificity for CMV antigens was confirmed in vitro for a few of the CMV-associated chains. It was reported in a later analysis that an Asian-associated ancestry cluster showed fewer N-insertions than the roughly 670-donor mean.

Per germline, CDR1 SSHAT and CDR2 FNYEAQ (reference sequence). This CDR3 has 14 amino acids. The V gene lost 1 base and the J gene lost 5 bases, with 8 bases spanning the gap. For this clone: Antigen specificity is unknown.

Both 60 Vbeta primers and 13 Jbeta primers went into the PCR. The data were produced by immunoSEQ multiplex PCR, yet TCRdb's version contains in-frame clones alone and is incomplete. The data contain roughly 150,000 clones, 85% of them singletons. V and J are TRBV7-7 and TRBJ2-2; the D gene is possibly TRBD1 (6 bases). The sequence was obtained from a woman aged 18-35 years in good health and CMV-seronegative. The sequenced material came from PBMCs. The CDR3 DNA reads TGTGCCAGCAGCTTAGACAGGGTAACCGGGGAGCTGTTTTTT. Translation gives CASSLDRVTGELFF.